The 30 T cell receptor beta chains below come from one sample, sequenced in a study of radiotherapy plus CTLA-4 blockade in lung cancer. The data were produced by immunoSEQ multiplex PCR, yet TCRdb's version contains in-frame clones alone and is incomplete. The sample lists approximately 40,000 clones, around 70% seen once, with roughly 11% in the top ten. The material was peripheral blood, obtained from a patient treated with radiotherapy plus ipilimumab. These TCRs come from a human donor with non-small cell lung cancer who had stable disease on radiotherapy plus ipilimumab.

The chain employs TRBV5-8 and TRBJ2-7, with 9 bases matching TRBD1. The CDR3 length is 15 residues. CDR1 and CDR2 from the germline V gene are SGHTS and YDEGEE. Losses at the gene ends were 2 bases for V and 2 bases for J; bases not matched to a gene: 5. The CDR3 nucleotides are TGTGCCAGCAGCTTCGAGGACAGGGGCACCTACGAGCAGTACTTC. Translation gives CASSFEDRGTYEQYF.

The chain couples TRBV14 to TRBJ2-2; D may be TRBD1 (6 bases). Germline V CDR1 and CDR2: SGHDN, FVKESK. Trimming removed 3 bases from V and 6 bases from J, with 8 bases in between. There are 13 residues in the CDR3. The CDR3 DNA follows: TGTGCCAGCAGCCAGGCAGGGGCCGGGGAGCTGTTTTTT. Translated, it gives CASSQAGAGELFF.

This rearrangement joins TRBV5-1 to TRBJ1-3; 10 bases fit TRBD1. Trimming removed 3 bases from V and 4 bases from J; junction bases left unmatched: 4. Per germline, CDR1 SGHRS and CDR2 YFSETQ. The CDR3 is 15 residues long. The CDR3 protein is CASSYGQGVGNTIYF. The DNA for the CDR3 is TGCGCCAGCAGCTACGGACAGGGGGTCGGAAACACCATATATTTT.

The chain joins TRBV25-1 to TRBJ1-2; D is perhaps TRBD1 (6 bases). The CDR3 runs to 13 residues. Trimming took off 8 bases at V and 5 bases at J, with 15 bases between the two ends. CDR1 is MGHDK and CDR2 is SYGVNS in the germline V gene. The CDR3 loop reads CASLPRQGYGYTF. CDR3 in DNA: TGTGCCAGCCTCCCAAGGCAGGGGTATGGCTACACCTTC.

The rearrangement links TRBV11-2 to TRBJ1-2; 9 bases agree with TRBD1. Germline V gene lookup returns CDR1 SGHAT and CDR2 FQNNGV. This CDR3 spans 14 amino acids. The J segment lost 4 bases and the V segment lost 3 bases, leaving 3 bases of the junction unmatched. CDR3 amino acids: CASSFGTGSYGYTF. The DNA for the CDR3 is TGTGCCAGCAGCTTCGGGACAGGGAGCTATGGCTACACCTTC.

CDR3 sequence (DNA): TGTGCCAGCAGCCAATCTGGGGCCAACGTCCTGACTTTC. Protein product: CASSQSGANVLTF. This chain joins TRBV11-3 and TRBJ2-6; D gene unclear. Germline assignment: CDR1 SGHNT and CDR2 YENEEA. There are 13 residues in the CDR3. V gave up 5 bases and J gave up 1 base, with 3 bases separating them.

This chain links TRBV18 with TRBJ1-2; 8 nucleotides match TRBD1. Germline-derived CDR1 and CDR2 are KGHSH and LQKENI. The CDR3 covers 14 residues. V was pared by 3 bases and J by 8 bases, with 8 bases of the junction left unmatched. CDR3 residues: CASSPGQGYVGYTF. CDR3 nucleotides: TGTGCCAGCTCACCTGGACAGGGCTATGTCGGCTACACCTTC.

This clone has a handful of counts. This rearrangement joins TRBV29-1 to TRBJ2-2; 8 bases match TRBD1. The CDR3 spans 17 residues. J gave up 1 base and V 3 bases, and 10 bases lay outside the gene matches. CDR1 is SQVTM, CDR2 ANQGSEA, per germline. In DNA form, the CDR3 reads TGCAGCGTTGAGGGTGGTCGGGGGACAGGGAACACCGGGGAGCTGTTTTTT. This sequence encodes CSVEGGRGTGNTGELFF.

The genes are TRBV18 and TRBJ2-2; perhaps TRBD2 as D (5 bases). The germline V and J ends were trimmed by 1 base and 7 bases, with 10 bases remaining between them. This CDR3 is 14 amino acids long. Germline CDR1 reads KGHSH; CDR2 reads LQKENI. The CDR3 DNA reads TGTGCCAGCTCACCACTGAGGGAAGTCGGGGAGCTGTTTTTT. This gives the protein CASSPLREVGELFF.

This rearrangement joins TRBV10-3 to TRBJ1-1; 7 bases agree with TRBD1. The CDR3 has 15 residues. V shed 11 bases and J 2 bases; nucleotides not matched to a gene: 14. The germline V gene encodes CDR1 ENHRY and CDR2 SYGVKD. CDR3 residues: CAVLPRQGQNTEAFF. The DNA of the CDR3 is TGTGCCGTCCTTCCTCGACAGGGACAAAACACTGAAGCTTTCTTT.

The J gene is TRBJ1-1, the V gene TRBV20-1; D unresolved. The CDR3 is 11 amino acids. V shed 6 bases and J shed 8 bases, with 13 bases lying between them. Germline CDR1 is DFQATT and CDR2 is SNEGSKA (reference sequence). The DNA for the CDR3 is TGCAGTGCCAGCCTGGGCAGAGAAGCTTTCTTT. It is translated as CSASLGREAFF.

J is TRBJ1-1 and V is TRBV6-1, with D maybe TRBD1 (6 bases). The CDR3 covers 12 residues. From germline, CDR1 is MNHNS and CDR2 SASEGT. V shed 9 bases and J shed 5 bases, with 13 bases lying between them. Written as DNA, the CDR3 is TGTGCCAGTCGACCAAGGGGGACTGAAGCTTTCTTT. Translated, it gives CASRPRGTEAFF.

The rearrangement uses TRBV7-9 and TRBJ2-5, with 8 bases that match TRBD2. The CDR3 runs to 15 residues. J lost 0 bases, V lost 7 bases, and 7 bases had no gene match. The germline CDR1 and CDR2 sequences are SEHNR and FQNEAQ (reference sequence). CDR3 region: CASTREGGDQETQYF. CDR3 coding DNA: TGTGCCAGCACACGGGAGGGGGGCGACCAAGAGACCCAGTACTTC.

This clone was seen just once. This chain connects TRBV27 to TRBJ2-3; D perhaps matches TRBD1 (5 bases). Germline loops: CDR1 MNHEY, CDR2 SMNVEV (reference sequence). The ends were cut back, 6 bases at V and 2 bases at J, with 9 bases in the middle. The CDR3 contains 13 residues. DNA of the CDR3: TGTGCCAGCAGGAGACAGATCACAGATACGCAGTATTTT. Translation: CASRRQITDTQYF.

The chain combines TRBV2 with TRBJ2-4; 10 bases match TRBD1. The J segment lost 5 bases and the V segment lost 5 bases, leaving 12 bases of the junction unmatched. Germline lookup yields CDR1 SNHLY and CDR2 FYNNEI. This CDR3 is built from 17 residues. This CDR3 reads CASSIGVGTGEENIQYF. The CDR3 DNA reads as TGTGCCAGCAGTATAGGAGTTGGGACAGGGGAAGAAAACATTCAGTACTTC.

Of note for this clone: The junction and the germline gene differ at one end; a read error may be behind it. This rearrangement joins TRBV7-9 to TRBJ2-7, with D possibly matching TRBD2 (6 bases). CDR1 is SEHNR and CDR2 is FQNEAQ in the germline V gene (reference sequence). The CDR3 has 15 residues. In DNA form, the CDR3 reads TGTGCCAGCGGCTTAATGGACGGCGGGGCCTTCGAGCAGTACTTC. Its protein product is CASGLMDGGAFEQYF.

This sequence joins TRBV2 and TRBJ1-1; 9 bases align to TRBD1. The germline V gene has CDR1 SNHLY and CDR2 FYNNEI. Germline trimming cut 6 bases from V and 4 bases from J; bases unmatched to any gene: 3. The CDR3 runs to 13 residues. The CDR3 loop is CASRQGAGTEAFF. The CDR3 DNA is TGTGCCAGCAGACAGGGGGCTGGCACTGAAGCTTTCTTT.

This clone has only one observation. The chain couples TRBV5-1 to TRBJ1-1; possibly TRBD1 for D (6 bases). Trimming left V 4 bases short and J 2 bases short, with 15 bases between. The CDR3 totals 15 residues. Germline CDR1 reads SGHRS; CDR2 reads YFSETQ. The CDR3 here is CASSPLAGANTEAFF. CDR3 nucleotides: TGCGCCAGCAGCCCCCTTGCGGGGGCAAACACTGAAGCTTTCTTT.

The chain uses TRBV9 and TRBJ1-2; D remains ambiguous. This CDR3 region has 14 residues. V was shortened by 3 bases and J by 8 bases, with 17 bases between the two germline ends. Germline CDR1 SGDLS, CDR2 YYNGEE. As DNA, the CDR3 is TGTGCCAGCAGCGCCGACGGCTGGGCGCTGGGCTACACCTTC. Residues: CASSADGWALGYTF.

The chain has TRBV27 and TRBJ2-3; the D is unclear. Trimming took 5 bases from V and 3 from J, leaving 12 bases between them. The CDR3 loop spans 14 amino acids. In germline, CDR1 is MNHEY, CDR2 SMNVEV (reference sequence). The CDR3 sequence: CASSLGIGTDTQYF. DNA of the CDR3: TGTGCCAGCAGTCTAGGAATCGGGACAGATACGCAGTATTTT.

The V and J genes are TRBV29-1 and TRBJ2-3, with D unclear. Germline CDR1 is SQVTM and CDR2 is ANQGSEA. CDR3 length: 12 residues. Trimming took off 4 bases at V and 6 bases at J, with 11 bases between the two ends. This CDR3 reads CSVAEELDTQYF. The DNA of the CDR3 is TGCAGCGTTGCAGAAGAGCTCGATACGCAGTATTTT.

The chain combines TRBV11-3 with TRBJ1-1, with D maybe TRBD1 (5 bases). Deletions cut 6 bases from V and 1 base from J, with 6 bases between. This CDR3 is 12 amino acids long. The V gene's germline CDR1 is SGHNT and CDR2 YENEEA. The CDR3 reads CASRGQNTEAFF. CDR3 sequence (DNA): TGTGCCAGCAGAGGACAGAACACTGAAGCTTTCTTT.

The chain employs TRBV5-1 and TRBJ1-2, with a tentative D call TRBD1 (5 bases). This CDR3 has 13 residues. Germline V gene data show CDR1 as SGHRS and CDR2 as YFSETQ. The V and J ends lost 4 bases and 4 bases respectively, with 11 bases between them. The DNA for the CDR3 is TGCGCCAGCAGCCCGGACACGATCTATGGCTACACCTTC. It encodes CASSPDTIYGYTF.

The rearrangement links TRBV9 to TRBJ2-5; 7 positions agree with TRBD2. Germline trimming cut 3 bases from V and 1 base from J; bases unmatched to any gene: 6. The CDR3 sequence is 15 residues long. Germline values: CDR1 SGDLS, CDR2 YYNGEE. CDR3 nucleotide sequence: TGTGCCAGCAGCGGTTCCGGGAGGCTCCAAGAGACCCAGTACTTC. This translates into CASSGSGRLQETQYF.

The gene calls are TRBV28 and TRBJ1-3; the D gene is possibly TRBD1 (5 bases). Germline loops: CDR1 MDHEN, CDR2 SYDVKM. The CDR3 is 13 amino acids. The V end lost 10 bases, the J end lost 2 bases, and 12 bases lay between the germline ends. DNA for the CDR3: TGTGCCACCGGGGGGGTGGCTGGAAACACCATATATTTT. It yields the protein CATGGVAGNTIYF.

The sample holds a few counts of this clone. The genes are TRBV7-6 and TRBJ1-2, with TRBD1 matching over 12 bases. From germline, CDR1 is SGHVS and CDR2 FNYEAQ. CDR3 length: 17 residues. The J segment lost 7 bases and the V segment lost 0 bases, leaving 9 bases of the junction unmatched. The CDR3 nucleotides are TGTGCCAGCAGCTTAGCGGGACAGGGGGCGAGAGGAGGTGGCTACACCTTC. Its protein is CASSLAGQGARGGGYTF.

This clone was picked up one time. The chain uses TRBV7-2 and TRBJ1-2; D is perhaps TRBD1 (6 bases). Trimming took off 5 bases at V and 2 bases at J, with 12 bases between the two ends. Germline V gives CDR1 SGHTA, CDR2 FQGNSA. The CDR3 runs 14 residues. The CDR3 loop is CASSLRGANYGYTF. In nucleotides, the CDR3 is TGTGCCAGCAGCCTCCGGGGGGCAAACTATGGCTACACCTTC.

V gene TRBV6-1 combines with J gene TRBJ2-1; TRBD1 matches 11 bases. Germline loops: CDR1 MNHNS, CDR2 SASEGT. V was pared by 4 bases and J by 8 bases, with 7 bases of the junction left unmatched. This CDR3 is built from 15 residues. The CDR3 region has the DNA TGTGCCAGCAGTGGTAATGGACAGGGGGCCTATGAGCAGTTCTTC. It translates to CASSGNGQGAYEQFF.

J is TRBJ2-7 and V is TRBV15; 8 positions agree with TRBD1. Looked up from germline, CDR1 is LNHNV and CDR2 is YYDKDF (reference sequence). The CDR3 is 15 amino acids. The V and J ends lost 3 bases and 7 bases, in that order; junction bases with no gene match: 11. DNA for the CDR3: TGTGCCACCAGCAGCAGCACCGGGACAGGTGAAGAGCAGTACTTC. Translated, it gives CATSSSTGTGEEQYF.

The chain links TRBV10-2 to TRBJ2-5; weak D call: TRBD2 (5 bases). Germline lookup yields CDR1 WSHSY and CDR2 SAAADI. The CDR3 length is 15 residues. Trimming stripped 11 bases from V and 4 bases from J, with 23 bases between. CDR3 bases: TGCGCCGACCTTGGCGGGCCTTACGTGGGAGAGACCCAGTACTTC. It yields the protein CADLGGPYVGETQYF.